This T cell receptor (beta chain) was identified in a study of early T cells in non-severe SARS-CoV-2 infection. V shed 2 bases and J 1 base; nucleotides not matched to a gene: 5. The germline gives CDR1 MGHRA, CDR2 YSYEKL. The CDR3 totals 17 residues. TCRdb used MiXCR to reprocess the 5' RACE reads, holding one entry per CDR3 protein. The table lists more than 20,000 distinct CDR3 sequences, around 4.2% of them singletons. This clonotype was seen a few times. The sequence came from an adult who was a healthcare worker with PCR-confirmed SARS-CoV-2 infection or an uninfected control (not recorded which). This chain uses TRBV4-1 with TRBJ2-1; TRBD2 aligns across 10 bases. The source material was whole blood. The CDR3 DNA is TGCGCCAGCAGCCAAAAAGCGGGAGGGCCGTCCTACAATGAGCAGTTCTTC. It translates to CASSQKAGGPSYNEQFF.